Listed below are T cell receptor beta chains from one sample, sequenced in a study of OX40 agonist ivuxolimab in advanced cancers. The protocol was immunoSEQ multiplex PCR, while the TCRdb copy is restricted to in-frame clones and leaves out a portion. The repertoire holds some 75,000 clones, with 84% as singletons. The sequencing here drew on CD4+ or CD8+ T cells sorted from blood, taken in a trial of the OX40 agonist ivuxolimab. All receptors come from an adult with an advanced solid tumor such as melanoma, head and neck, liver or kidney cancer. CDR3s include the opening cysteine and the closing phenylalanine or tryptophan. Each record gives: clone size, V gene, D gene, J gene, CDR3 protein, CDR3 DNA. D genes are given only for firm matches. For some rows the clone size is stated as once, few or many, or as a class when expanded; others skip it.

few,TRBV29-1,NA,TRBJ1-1,CSVARSEAFF,TGCAGCGTTGCCAGGTCTGAAGCTTTCTTT
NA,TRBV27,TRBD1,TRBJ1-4,CASSTGTGRQKLFF,TGTGCCAGCAGTACCGGGACAGGGAGACAAAAACTGTTTTTT
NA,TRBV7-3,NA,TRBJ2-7,CASSLTGTSSYEQYF,TGTGCCAGCAGCCTGACCGGGACGTCGTCCTACGAGCAGTACTTC
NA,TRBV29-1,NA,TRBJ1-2,CSVDPGGRYGYTF,TGCAGCGTTGACCCGGGAGGTCGGTATGGCTACACCTTC
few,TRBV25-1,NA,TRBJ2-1,CASSESGLRGSYNEQFF,TGTGCCAGCAGTGAATCCGGGCTGCGGGGCTCCTACAATGAGCAGTTCTTC
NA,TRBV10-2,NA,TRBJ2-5,CASRRGVGETQYF,TGCGCCAGCCGTCGAGGAGTGGGAGAGACCCAGTACTTC
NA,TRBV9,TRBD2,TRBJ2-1,CASSVRAGGDYNEQFF,TGTGCCAGCAGCGTCCGAGCGGGAGGTGACTACAATGAGCAGTTCTTC
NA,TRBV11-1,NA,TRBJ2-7,CASSLDASGETYEQYF,TGTGCCAGCAGCTTAGACGCTAGTGGGGAGACCTACGAGCAGTACTTC
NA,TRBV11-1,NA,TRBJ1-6,CASRPDTLSRDSPLHF,TGTGCCAGCAGACCCGACACTCTCTCGAGGGATTCACCCCTCCACTTT
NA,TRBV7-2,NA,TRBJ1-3,CASRQAGSGNTIYF,TGTGCCAGCCGCCAAGCGGGTTCAGGAAACACCATATATTTT
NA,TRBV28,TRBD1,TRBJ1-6,CASSPQGGPSGTPLHF,TGTGCCAGCAGCCCACAGGGGGGGCCCTCAGGAACACCCCTCCACTTT
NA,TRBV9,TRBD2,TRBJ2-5,CASSVGGALETQYF,TGTGCCAGCAGCGTCGGGGGGGCCTTGGAGACCCAGTACTTC
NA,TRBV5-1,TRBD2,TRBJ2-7,CASSLELAGNEQYF,TGCGCCAGCAGCTTGGAACTAGCGGGGAACGAGCAGTACTTC
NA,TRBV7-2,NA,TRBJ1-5,CASSLVGGSSNQPQHF,TGTGCCAGCAGCTTAGTGGGGGGGTCGAGCAATCAGCCCCAGCATTTT
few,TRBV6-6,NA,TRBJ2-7,CASGGGPYEQYF,TGTGCCAGCGGAGGAGGTCCCTACGAGCAGTACTTC
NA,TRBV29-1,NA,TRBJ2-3,CSVDYETTQYF,TGCAGCGTTGACTATGAGACTACGCAGTATTTT
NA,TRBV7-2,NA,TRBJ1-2,CASSLAGARGYTF,TGTGCCAGCAGCTTAGCGGGGGCTCGAGGCTACACCTTC
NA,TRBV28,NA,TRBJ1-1,CASSLVRGGNTEAFF,TGTGCCAGCAGTTTAGTAAGGGGAGGGAACACTGAAGCTTTCTTT
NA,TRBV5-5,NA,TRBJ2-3,CASSLGRSDTQYF,TGTGCCAGCAGCTTGGGACGCAGCGATACGCAGTATTTT
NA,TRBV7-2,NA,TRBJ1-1,CASSGGSEAFF,TGTGCCAGCAGCGGCGGGTCCGAAGCTTTCTTT
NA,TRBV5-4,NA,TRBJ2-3,CASSVEHTDTQYF,TGTGCCAGCAGCGTTGAACACACAGATACGCAGTATTTT
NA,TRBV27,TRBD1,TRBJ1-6,CASSVLTGVSNSYNSPLHF,TGTGCCAGCAGCGTACTTACAGGGGTCAGCAACTCCTATAATTCACCCCTCCACTTT
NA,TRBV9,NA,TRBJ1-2,CASSVGPGPGGYTF,TGTGCCAGCAGCGTAGGTCCAGGTCCAGGGGGCTACACCTTC
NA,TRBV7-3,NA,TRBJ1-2,CASSSQPTGNYGYTF,TGTGCCAGCAGCTCTCAACCTACAGGGAACTATGGCTACACCTTC
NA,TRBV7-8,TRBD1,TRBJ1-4,CASSLQRTGRSEKLFF,TGTGCCAGCAGCTTACAGAGGACAGGGAGGAGTGAAAAACTGTTTTTT
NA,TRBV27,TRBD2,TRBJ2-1,CASRGTSGNEQFF,TGTGCCAGCAGGGGGACTAGCGGGAATGAGCAGTTCTTC
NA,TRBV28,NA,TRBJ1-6,CASRSGGSSYNSPLHF,TGTGCCAGCAGGTCGGGGGGAAGCTCCTATAATTCACCCCTCCACTTT
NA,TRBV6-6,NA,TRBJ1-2,CASTYGRGGDYGYTF,TGTGCCAGCACCTACGGCAGGGGAGGTGACTATGGCTACACCTTC
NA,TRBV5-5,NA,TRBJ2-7,CASSQDYGLREQYF,TGTGCCAGCAGCCAAGACTACGGGTTGCGGGAGCAGTACTTC
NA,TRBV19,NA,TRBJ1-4,CASRDLFAANEKLFF,TGTGCCAGTAGGGATCTATTTGCGGCTAATGAAAAACTGTTTTTT
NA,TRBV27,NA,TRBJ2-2,CASSYRIGATRRDTGELFF,TGTGCCAGCAGTTACCGCATCGGGGCCACTAGAAGAGACACCGGGGAGCTGTTTTTT
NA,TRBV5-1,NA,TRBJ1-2,CASSLTANYGYTF,TGCGCCAGCAGCTTGACAGCCAACTATGGCTACACCTTC
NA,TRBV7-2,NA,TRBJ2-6,CASSLAASSGANVLTF,TGTGCCAGCAGCTTAGCCGCCAGCTCTGGGGCCAACGTCCTGACTTTC
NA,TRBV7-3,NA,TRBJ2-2,CASSFRQAGTGELFF,TGTGCCAGCAGCTTTCGGCAGGCGGGCACCGGGGAGCTGTTTTTT
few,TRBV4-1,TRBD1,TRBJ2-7,CASSQEGQGAYLSYEQYF,TGCGCCAGCAGCCAAGAAGGACAGGGGGCCTATCTCTCCTACGAGCAGTACTTC
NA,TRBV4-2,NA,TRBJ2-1,CASSQDRATNEQFF,TGTGCCAGCAGCCAAGATCGAGCGACCAATGAGCAGTTCTTC
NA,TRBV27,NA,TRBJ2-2,CASSFRGLYTGELFF,TGTGCCAGCAGTTTTCGAGGGTTGTACACCGGGGAGCTGTTTTTT
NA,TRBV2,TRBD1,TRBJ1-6,CANQQGLDSPLHF,TGTGCCAACCAACAGGGGTTGGATTCACCCCTCCACTTT
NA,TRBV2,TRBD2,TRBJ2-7,CASTGRGVVLEQYF,TGTGCCAGCACGGGGCGGGGGGTCGTTCTGGAGCAGTACTTC
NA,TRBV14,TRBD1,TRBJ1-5,CASSPQGVGQPQHF,TGTGCCAGCAGCCCCCAGGGGGTTGGGCAGCCCCAGCATTTT
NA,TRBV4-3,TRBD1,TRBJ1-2,CASSQGEGAVYGYTF,TGCGCCAGCAGCCAAGGGGAGGGGGCGGTGTATGGCTACACCTTC
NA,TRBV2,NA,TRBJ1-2,CASSDVSGRLLLGYTF,TGTGCCAGCAGTGACGTTTCGGGACGGCTCCTCCTTGGCTACACCTTC
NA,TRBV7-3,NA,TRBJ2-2,CASSGRSNTGELFF,TGTGCCAGCAGCGGACGGTCGAACACCGGGGAGCTGTTTTTT
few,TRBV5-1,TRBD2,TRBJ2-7,CASSGPTSGGSSYEQYF,TGCGCCAGCAGCGGGCCGACTAGCGGGGGGAGCTCCTACGAGCAGTACTTC
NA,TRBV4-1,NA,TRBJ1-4,CASSQDPGRGNEKLFF,TGCGCCAGCAGCCAAGATCCAGGCAGGGGTAATGAAAAACTGTTTTTT
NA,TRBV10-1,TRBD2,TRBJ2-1,CASSPRASGRVSSYNEQFF,TGCGCCAGCAGCCCGAGGGCTAGCGGGAGGGTCAGCTCCTACAATGAGCAGTTCTTC
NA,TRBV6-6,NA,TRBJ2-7,CASSYSSRNYEQYF,TGTGCCAGCAGTTACTCCTCAAGAAACTACGAGCAGTACTTC
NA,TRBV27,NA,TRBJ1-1,CASSWGGDATEAFF,TGTGCCAGCAGTTGGGGGGGCGATGCGACTGAAGCTTTCTTT